The sample holds one count of the clone carrying this T cell receptor beta chain. Its antigen is still unknown. The repertoire was sequenced with immunoSEQ multiplex PCR; TCRdb's copy has only in-frame clones and lacks some. Altogether 85,000 to 100,000 clones are present, roughly nine tenths being singletons, with the ten largest covering about 3.9%. The data originate from a study of T cell responses to AZD1222 COVID-19 vaccine. Study as a whole: Second-dose intervals near 4 or 12 weeks were combined.

Study outcomes and limitations: Dominant CD4 TCR responses targeted spike regions 160-218 and 743-854. It was only after the peak T cell response that any repertoires were sampled. It should be noted that donors were predominantly white British and more often female, and clonal diversity was possibly underestimated.

Trimming took 1 base from V and 4 from J; bases not matched to a gene: 9. The germline V gene has CDR1 LGHNA and CDR2 YSLEER. The CDR3 has 16 residues. The TCR comes from an adult in good health. The material sequenced was peripheral blood, taken on day 0 of AZD1222 vaccination. This chain uses TRBV4-3 with TRBJ1-2, with 7 nucleotides matching TRBD1. The DNA for the CDR3 is TGCGCCAGCAGCCAAGCCGGACAGGAGAACATCTATGGCTACACCTTC. As protein: CASSQAGQENIYGYTF.